The rows below give T cell receptor beta chains drawn from one sample of a study of blood T cell repertoires in COVID-19. TCRdb's table, derived via immunoSEQ multiplex PCR, lists solely in-frame clones and lacks some. The repertoire holds over 130,000 clones, with roughly 80% as singletons. Sequencing was done on a sample of peripheral blood. These receptors were taken from a woman aged 60 to 75 with acute or convalescent COVID-19. Each CDR3 is given without its conserved first and last residue. The order of the fields is V gene, CDR3 protein.

TRBV5-1,ASSLGVIGGGNSPLH
TRBV24-1,ATSEGTSGYNEQF
TRBV9,ASSVGGGDTQY
TRBV7-9,ASEDRLESSFPEAF
TRBV19,ASSTDSSYQPQH
TRBV5-1,ASSVAGVTYNEQF
TRBV4-3,ASSQETGGSYGYT
TRBV19,ASHRSREGSPLH
TRBV11-1,ASSFIGELF
TRBV30,AWSPGTGGSEQY
TRBV4-2,ASSQDAGSGEQF
TRBV12-3/TRBV12-4,ASSTHYDQPQH
TRBV28,ASSLDYSYEQY
TRBV7-9,ASSLGPGRAYEQY
TRBV19,ASSIREGPLKKAKNIQY
TRBV9,ASSVGLGGNQPQH
TRBV28,ASSLVSDIQY
TRBV24-1,AAKLAGWDPAYEQY
TRBV9,ASSVGLAGETQY
TRBV28,ASSPPSGQVTYEQY
TRBV5-8,ASSLPGQGAYYT
TRBV12-3/TRBV12-4,ASSLGRATRQY
TRBV6-6,ASSYLAAAYEQY
TRBV6-1,ASSEAITGALRETQY
TRBV7-6,ASSLVAGVGDEQF
TRBV27,ASSLSRLAGGPKGETQY
TRBV2,ASRGRVFSNQPQH
TRBV6-6,ASMREAENKQY
TRBV10-3,AIKVDSPRADTQY
TRBV2,ASSDSGSGNTIY
TRBV9,ASSISTGRSGNTIY
TRBV19,ASTSTGARNEQF
TRBV2,ASSDGPFRGNQPQH
TRBV28,ASSLGGRISNQPQH
TRBV7-2,ASSLTARGTNTEAF
TRBV10-2,ASSESYYEQY
TRBV7-2,ASRISPGDTGELF
TRBV9,ASSVGQLSGELF
TRBV11-2,ASSLGSGVSYNEQF
TRBV21-1,ASSKEGTGERLNQPQH
TRBV28,ASSAGLAGGPREQF
TRBV27,ASRWTGKIGMNTEAF
TRBV28,ASGSADSSGANVLT
TRBV2,ASGGTGGAYGYT
TRBV7-9,ASTKTSSYNEQF
TRBV7-9,ASSLEYPTAGDCT
TRBV28,ATGVGEAF